A single sample gave rise to the 15 T cell receptor beta chains below, sequenced in a study of circulating and synovial CD4+ cells in juvenile arthritis (dated by TCRdb to 2014 to 2015). The library was generated by the immunoSEQ multiplex PCR assay. The clones in this table, taken by TCRdb from immuneACCESS, are in-frame only. Not every clone is retained; where verified, under half of the shortfall comes from an unresolved V gene, and the cause of the rest is unknown. The sample has 30,000 to 40,000 clones on record, about 95% of them singletons. The ten largest clones represent 0.15% to 0.2% of the sample. Specimen: CD4+ T cells from blood. Source of these receptors: a human donor with juvenile idiopathic arthritis.

The rearrangement uses TRBV25-1 and TRBJ1-4, with 7 bases aligning to TRBD1. CDR3 length: 15 residues. Germline CDR1 reads MGHDK; CDR2 reads SYGVNS. The trim removed 1 base at V and 8 bases at J, leaving 7 bases unmatched. The CDR3 region is CASSEFGRQGEKLFF. The CDR3 DNA follows: TGTGCCAGCAGTGAATTTGGGAGACAGGGAGAAAAACTGTTTTTT.

The V and J genes are TRBV30 and TRBJ2-3, with a possible D match to TRBD2 (6 bases). V dropped 2 bases and J dropped 5 bases, with 8 bases sitting between them. The germline V gene encodes CDR1 GTSNPN and CDR2 SVGIG (reference sequence). The CDR3 covers 12 residues. DNA of the CDR3: TGTGCCTGGAGTCTGGGGGGAGATACGCAGTATTTT. This gives the protein CAWSLGGDTQYF. Complete variable domain (other parts from reference TRBV30 and TRBJ2-3): SQTIHQWPATLVQPVGSPLSLECTVEGTSNPNLYWYRQAAGRGLQLLFYSVGIGQISSEVPQNLSASRPQDRQFILSSKKLLLSDSGFYLCAWSLGGDTQYFGPGTRLTVL.

The chain is built from TRBV28 and TRBJ2-7, with a weak D call TRBD1 (5 bases). Trimming left V 5 bases short and J 4 bases short, with 18 bases between. Looked up from germline, CDR1 is MDHEN and CDR2 is SYDVKM. CDR3 length: 15 amino acids. The CDR3 here is CASSPSRAGPYEQYF. CDR3 sequence (DNA): TGTGCCAGCAGTCCCTCCCGAGCAGGGCCGTACGAGCAGTACTTC. Complete variable domain (other parts from reference TRBV28 and TRBJ2-7): DVKVTQSSRYLVKRTGEKVFLECVQDMDHENMFWYRQDPGLGLRLIYFSYDVKMKEKGDIPEGYSVSREKKERFSLILESASTNQTSMYLCASSPSRAGPYEQYFGPGTRLTVT.

The rearrangement joins TRBV13 to TRBJ1-1; D not certain. The germline V gene has CDR1 PRHDT and CDR2 FYEKMQ (reference sequence). V was shortened by 5 bases and J by 3 bases, with 7 bases between the two germline ends. This CDR3 is 12 amino acids long. Here the CDR3 DNA reads TGTGCCAGCAGCCAAACTCACACTGAAGCTTTCTTT. Translating it yields CASSQTHTEAFF.

The chain uses TRBV7-9 and TRBJ2-5; TRBD1 matches at 7 bases. Germline CDR1 is SEHNR and CDR2 is FQNEAQ (reference sequence). V gave up 3 bases and J gave up 11 bases; unmatched junction bases: 15. CDR3 length: 15 residues. CDR3 amino acids: CASSFFRDSSWEQYF. The CDR3 DNA reads TGTGCCAGCAGCTTTTTCCGGGACAGTTCTTGGGAGCAGTACTTC. The full variable domain, rest sourced from reference TRBV7-9 and TRBJ2-5, is DTGVSQNPRHKITKRGQNVTFRCDPISEHNRLYWYRQTLGQGPEFLTYFQNEAQLEKSRLLSDRFSAERPKGSFSTLEIQRTEQGDSAMYLCASSFFRDSSWEQYFGPGTRLLVL.

The gene calls are TRBV10-3 and TRBJ1-3; TRBD1 is a possible D gene (5 bases). The V end lost 7 bases, the J end lost 0 bases, and 13 bases lay between the germline ends. This CDR3 is 15 amino acids long. Per the germline V gene, CDR1 is ENHRY and CDR2 is SYGVKD. The CDR3 DNA is TGTGCCATCACTACCGACAGCAACTCTGGAAACACCATATATTTT. Amino acids: CAITTDSNSGNTIYF.

This clone is a singleton in its sample. The junction does not match germline at one end; this may be a read error. This chain uses TRBV6-5 with TRBJ1-5; the D gene is possibly TRBD1 (5 bases). The CDR3 covers 15 residues. Germline V gene lookup returns CDR1 MNHEY and CDR2 SVGAGI. CDR3: CASSYWGRGNQPQHF. The CDR3 DNA reads as TGTGCCAGCAGCTACTGGGGGAGGGGCAATCAGCCCCAGCATTTT.

This chain joins TRBV6-5 and TRBJ2-1; D unresolved. This CDR3 contains 13 residues. Germline CDR1 MNHEY, CDR2 SVGAGI. V was shortened by 7 bases and J by 4 bases, with 11 bases between the two germline ends. CDR3 DNA: TGTGCCAGCACGCGGTTAGAGTACAATGAGCAGTTCTTC. This gives the protein CASTRLEYNEQFF.

The V gene is TRBV29-1, the J gene TRBJ2-1, with D unclear. The germline CDR1 and CDR2 sequences are SQVTM and ANQGSEA. The CDR3 runs 14 residues. V dropped 2 bases and J dropped 6 bases, with 14 bases sitting between them. CDR3 in amino acids: CSVEQHPGGNEQFF. Here the CDR3 DNA reads TGCAGCGTTGAACAGCACCCAGGTGGCAATGAGCAGTTCTTC.

The rearrangement uses TRBV10-3 and TRBJ2-7; TRBD2 aligns across 13 bases. Germline V gives CDR1 ENHRY, CDR2 SYGVKD. The CDR3 consists of 13 residues. Germline trimming cut 10 bases from V and 5 bases from J; bases unmatched to any gene: 5. The DNA of the CDR3 is TGTGCCACCCGGACTAGCGGGAGAGACGAGCAGTACTTC. Protein product: CATRTSGRDEQYF.

V usage is TRBV5-5 and J usage is TRBJ2-7; 10 positions match TRBD1. With 4 bases clipped from V and 2 bases from J, the junction kept 6 bases outside the gene matches. This CDR3 has 15 residues. Germline V gene data show CDR1 as SGHKS and CDR2 as YYEKEE (reference sequence). CDR3 sequence (DNA): TGTGCCAGCAGCCCCGACAGGGGGCCTACCTACGAGCAGTACTTC. It specifies CASSPDRGPTYEQYF.

The rearrangement uses TRBV28 and TRBJ1-4; 12 nucleotides align to TRBD1. The germline V gene has CDR1 MDHEN and CDR2 SYDVKM. This CDR3 is 18 amino acids long. V was pared by 6 bases and J by 4 bases, with 12 bases of the junction left unmatched. Here the CDR3 DNA reads TGTGCCAGCAGCACCTCCGGGACAGGGGGCTTTGGTAATGAAAAACTGTTTTTT. Protein sequence: CASSTSGTGGFGNEKLFF. Together with reference TRBV28 and TRBJ1-4, the CDR3 gives the full variable domain: DVKVTQSSRYLVKRTGEKVFLECVQDMDHENMFWYRQDPGLGLRLIYFSYDVKMKEKGDIPEGYSVSREKKERFSLILESASTNQTSMYLCASSTSGTGGFGNEKLFFGSGTQLSVL.

The chain uses TRBV7-3 and TRBJ2-1; D gene ambiguous. The CDR3 has 14 amino acids. CDR1 and CDR2 (germline): SGHTA, FQGTGA. The germline V and J ends were trimmed by 2 bases and 3 bases, with 8 bases remaining between them. In nucleotides, the CDR3 is TGTGCCAGCAGCTTAGGTCACTTCTACAATGAGCAGTTCTTC. This gives the protein CASSLGHFYNEQFF.

The chain joins TRBV6-5 to TRBJ2-7, with 9 positions matching TRBD1. CDR3 length: 14 amino acids. Germline V gene data show CDR1 as MNHEY and CDR2 as SVGAGI. V lost 4 bases and J lost 4; bases outside the gene matches: 5. The CDR3 here is CASSSGTGLYEQYF. As DNA, the CDR3 is TGTGCCAGCAGTTCCGGGACAGGGCTTTACGAGCAGTACTTC.

The chain uses TRBV30 and TRBJ2-1; 10 nucleotides match TRBD2. CDR1 is GTSNPN and CDR2 is SVGIG in the germline V gene (reference sequence). CDR3 size: 14 residues. Unmatched junction bases numbered 4, after V lost 4 bases and J lost 4 bases. CDR3 nucleotides: TGTGCCTGGACTAGCGGGGGCCGTTACAATGAGCAGTTCTTC. This gives the protein CAWTSGGRYNEQFF.